Given below is one TCR beta chain in context. In germline, CDR1 is SGHNT, CDR2 YENEEA. V dropped 0 bases and J dropped 12 bases, with 12 bases sitting between them. CDR3 length: 13 residues. This sample is drawn from a study of blood T cell repertoires in COVID-19. The table came from immunoSEQ multiplex PCR; TCRdb's copy has only in-frame clones and leaves some out. Of about 97,000 clones in the sample, roughly 92% were seen once. Sequencing was performed on peripheral blood. This sequence joins TRBV11-3 and TRBJ2-1; no reliable D call. This TCR derives from a woman aged 45 to 65 with COVID-19, enrolled during active disease. The CDR3 is CASSLDPKAGQFF. CDR3 sequence (DNA): TGTGCCAGCAGCTTAGATCCCAAGGCAGGGCAGTTCTTC.